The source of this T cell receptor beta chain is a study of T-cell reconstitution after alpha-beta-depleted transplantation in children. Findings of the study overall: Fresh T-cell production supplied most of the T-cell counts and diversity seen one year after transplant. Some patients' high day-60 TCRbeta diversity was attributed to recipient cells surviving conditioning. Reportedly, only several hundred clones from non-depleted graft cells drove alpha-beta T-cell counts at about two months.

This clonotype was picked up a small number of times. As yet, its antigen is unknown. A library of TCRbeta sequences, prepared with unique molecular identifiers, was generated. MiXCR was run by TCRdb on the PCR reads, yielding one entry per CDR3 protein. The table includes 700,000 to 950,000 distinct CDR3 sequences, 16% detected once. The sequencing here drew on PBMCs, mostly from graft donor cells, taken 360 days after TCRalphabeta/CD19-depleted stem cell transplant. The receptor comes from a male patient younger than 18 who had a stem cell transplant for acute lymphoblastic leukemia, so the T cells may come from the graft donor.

The CDR3 bases are TGCGCCAGCAGCTTGGGACACCGGGACAGGGGGAGAACCGGGGAGCTGTTTTTT. Translating it yields CASSLGHRDRGRTGELFF. The chain couples TRBV5-1 to TRBJ2-2, with TRBD1 matching 11 bases. This CDR3 contains 18 residues. Trimming took 0 bases from V and 5 from J; bases not matched to a gene: 9. The V gene's germline CDR1 is SGHRS and CDR2 YFSETQ.